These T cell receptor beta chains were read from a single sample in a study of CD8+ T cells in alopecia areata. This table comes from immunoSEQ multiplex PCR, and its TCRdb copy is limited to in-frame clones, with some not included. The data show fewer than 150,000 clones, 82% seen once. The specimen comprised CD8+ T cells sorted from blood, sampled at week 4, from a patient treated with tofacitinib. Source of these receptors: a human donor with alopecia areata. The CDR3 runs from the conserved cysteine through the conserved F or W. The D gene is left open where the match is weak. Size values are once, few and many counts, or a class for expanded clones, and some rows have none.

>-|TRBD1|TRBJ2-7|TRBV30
TGTGCCTCCCCCCGTACGGGACAGGGCGGCGAGCAGTACTTC
CASPRTGQGGEQYF
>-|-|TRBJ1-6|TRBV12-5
TGTGCTAGTGGAGAGGGGATAAACTCACCCCTCCACTTT
CASGEGINSPLHF
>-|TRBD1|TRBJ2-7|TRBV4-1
TGCGCCAGCAGCGACAGGGAGTACGAGCAGTACTTC
CASSDREYEQYF
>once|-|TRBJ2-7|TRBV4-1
TGCGCCAGCAGCCAAGAGTACGGGGGTAGGACCTACGAGCAGTACTTC
CASSQEYGGRTYEQYF
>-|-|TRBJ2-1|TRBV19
TGTGCCAGTAGTATAGGGGGTCCGTCCTACAATGAGCAGTTCTTC
CASSIGGPSYNEQFF
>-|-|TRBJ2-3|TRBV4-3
TGCGCCAGCAGCCAAGACTTTCTGAGCACAGATACGCAGTATTTT
CASSQDFLSTDTQYF
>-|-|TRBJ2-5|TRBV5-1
TGCGCCAGCAGCTTGATGGGAGAGGTTGGGGAGACCCAGTACTTC
CASSLMGEVGETQYF
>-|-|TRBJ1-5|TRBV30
TGTGCCTGCCAAATGGGCAATCAGCCCCAGCATTTT
CACQMGNQPQHF
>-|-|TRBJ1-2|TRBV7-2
TGTGCCAGCAGCTTAAGTATACAGGCTCATGGCTACACCTTC
CASSLSIQAHGYTF
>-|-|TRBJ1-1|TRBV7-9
TGTGCCAGCAGCTTAGGCCCCGGCGAGGCGGACACTGAAGCTTTCTTT
CASSLGPGEADTEAFF
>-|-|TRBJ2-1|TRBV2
TGTGCCAGCAGTGAGGCGTATGAGCAGTTCTTC
CASSEAYEQFF
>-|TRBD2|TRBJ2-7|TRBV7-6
TGTGCCAGCAGCCCCCGGGCTAGCGGGGACGAGCAGTACTTC
CASSPRASGDEQYF
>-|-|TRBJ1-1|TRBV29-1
TGCAGCGTTCTGTACGATGAAGCTTTCTTT
CSVLYDEAFF
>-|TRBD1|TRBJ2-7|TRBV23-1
TGCGCCAGCAGTCAATCGCAGGGACCCCGTGACAGGGGGCACTCCTACGAGCAGTACTTC
CASSQSQGPRDRGHSYEQYF
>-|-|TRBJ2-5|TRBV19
TGTGCCAGTAGTATTTGGGGGTCATCACCCCAAGAGACCCAGTACTTC
CASSIWGSSPQETQYF
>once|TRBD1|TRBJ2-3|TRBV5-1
TGCGCCAGCAGCTTGGGTCAGGGGGCAGATACGCAGTATTTT
CASSLGQGADTQYF
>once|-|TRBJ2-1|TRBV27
TGTGCCAGCAGTCCCCGGGACAATGGGAATGAGCAGTTCTTC
CASSPRDNGNEQFF
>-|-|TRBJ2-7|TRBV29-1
TGCAGCGTTGTGTGGGCCGGGGCCCACGAGCAGTACTTC
CSVVWAGAHEQYF
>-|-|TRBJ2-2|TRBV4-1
TGCGCCAGCAGCCAAGGACCAGGGGACACCGGGGAGCTGTTTTTT
CASSQGPGDTGELFF
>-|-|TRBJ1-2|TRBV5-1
TGCGCCAGCAGCCCGGGTCTGGAAGGGGTTTACTATGGCTACACCTTC
CASSPGLEGVYYGYTF
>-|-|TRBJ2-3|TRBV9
TGTGCCAGCCGGCAGGGTTCGGGAAACACGGGTACGCAGTATTTT
CASRQGSGNTGTQYF
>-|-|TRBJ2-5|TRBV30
TGTGCCTGGAGCAGTATAAGGGGCTTCCAAGAGACCCAGTACTTC
CAWSSIRGFQETQYF
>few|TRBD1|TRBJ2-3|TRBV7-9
TGTGCCAGCACCCCCCGCCCCGGGACAGGGGTCGCAGATACGCAGTATTTT
CASTPRPGTGVADTQYF
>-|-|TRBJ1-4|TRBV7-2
TGTGCCAGCAGCATAACGGGGGCAACTAATGAAAAACTGTTTTTT
CASSITGATNEKLFF
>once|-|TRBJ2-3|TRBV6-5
TGTGCCAGCAGTTACTACGGTTCCGGGTCAGATACGCAGTATTTT
CASSYYGSGSDTQYF
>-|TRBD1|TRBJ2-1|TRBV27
TGTGCCAGCAGGCCTCGACAGGGGCCCTACAATGAGCAGTTCTTC
CASRPRQGPYNEQFF
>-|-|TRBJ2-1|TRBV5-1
TGCGCCAGCAGCTTGGACGGATACAATGAGCAGTTCTTC
CASSLDGYNEQFF
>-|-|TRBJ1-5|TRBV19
TGTGCCACCAAGTCAGGGTGGGAATTTCAGCCCCAGCATTTT
CATKSGWEFQPQHF
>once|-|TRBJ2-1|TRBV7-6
TGTGCCAGCAGCTTAGCGTTTAATGAGCAGTTCTTC
CASSLAFNEQFF
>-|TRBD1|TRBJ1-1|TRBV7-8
TGTGCCAGCAGGACCACCGGGACAGGGGGAGCTACTGAAGCTTTCTTT
CASRTTGTGGATEAFF
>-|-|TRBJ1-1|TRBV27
TGTGCCAGCAGTTTAAGAGGGTACACTGAAGCTTTCTTT
CASSLRGYTEAFF
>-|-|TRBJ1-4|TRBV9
TGTGCCAGCAGCGTAGGGGCCTTACCAAATGAAAAACTGTTTTTT
CASSVGALPNEKLFF
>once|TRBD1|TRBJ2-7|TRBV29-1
TGCAGCGTTGAAGATCCGGACAGGGGAAGCTCCTACGAGCAGTACTTC
CSVEDPDRGSSYEQYF
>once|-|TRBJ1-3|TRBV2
TGTGCCAGCAGTGAGGGACCCCGCCGGCCAGGAAACACCATATATTTT
CASSEGPRRPGNTIYF
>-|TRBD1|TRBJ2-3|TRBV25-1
TGTGCCAGCAGTGCCCCGGGACAGGGGACAGATACGCAGTATTTT
CASSAPGQGTDTQYF
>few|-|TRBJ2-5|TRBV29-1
TGCAGCGTTGAAGTCAGGTTGGAGACCCAGTACTTC
CSVEVRLETQYF
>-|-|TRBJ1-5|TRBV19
TGTGCCAGTAGTATGACTTCTAGCAATCAGCCCCAGCATTTT
CASSMTSSNQPQHF
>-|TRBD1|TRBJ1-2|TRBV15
TGTGCCACCAGCAACAGAAGGGGGGACAGAGATGGCTACACCTTC
CATSNRRGDRDGYTF
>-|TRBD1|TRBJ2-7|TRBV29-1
TGCAGCGTTGCCGGGACAGGGGGACACCGGCCCTACGAGCAGTACTTC
CSVAGTGGHRPYEQYF
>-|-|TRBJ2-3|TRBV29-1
TGCAGCGTTGAGTACGACAGAAGCACAGATACGCAGTATTTT
CSVEYDRSTDTQYF
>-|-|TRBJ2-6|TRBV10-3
TGTGCCATCAGTGAGTCCGGCTCTGGGGCCAACGTCCTGACTTTC
CAISESGSGANVLTF
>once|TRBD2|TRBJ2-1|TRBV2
TGTGCCAGCAGTGATAGGACTAGCGGGCCTTACAATGAGCAGTTCTTC
CASSDRTSGPYNEQFF
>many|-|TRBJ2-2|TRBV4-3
TGCGCCAGCAGCCAAACCACGTCCTCATATTGGTCCGGGGAGCTGTTTTTT
CASSQTTSSYWSGELFF
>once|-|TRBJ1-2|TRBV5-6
TGTGCCAGCGGGGGACATATCGGCTACACCTTC
CASGGHIGYTF
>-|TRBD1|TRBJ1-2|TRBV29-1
TGCAGCGTTGTCACAGGGGCGGCTGGCTACACCTTC
CSVVTGAAGYTF
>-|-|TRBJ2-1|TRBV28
TGTGCCAGCAGTTTGGGTTCGGGTGGGGGCGGATCGTACAATGAGCAGTTCTTC
CASSLGSGGGGSYNEQFF
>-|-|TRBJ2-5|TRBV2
TGTGCCAGCAGCGGACAGCGGAAGACCCAGTACTTC
CASSGQRKTQYF
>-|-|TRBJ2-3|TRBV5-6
TGTGCCGGCAGCTGGGGTTCAGATACGCAGTATTTT
CAGSWGSDTQYF
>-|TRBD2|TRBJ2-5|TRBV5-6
TGTGCCAGCAGCTTGGCGGGCCGGACTAGCGGGGGTGAGACCCAGTACTTC
CASSLAGRTSGGETQYF
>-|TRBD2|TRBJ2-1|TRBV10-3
TGTGCCATCAGTGATCCGACCATGACTAGCGGGGGGCCCTACAATGAGCAGTTCTTC
CAISDPTMTSGGPYNEQFF
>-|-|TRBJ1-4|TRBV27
TGTGCCAGCAGTTTAGAGGGGGACGAAAAACTGTTTTTT
CASSLEGDEKLFF
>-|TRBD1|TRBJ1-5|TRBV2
TGTGCCAGCAGTGAGGCGGCAGGGGGAGGTCAGCCCCAGCATTTT
CASSEAAGGGQPQHF
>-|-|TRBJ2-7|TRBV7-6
TGTGCCAGCAGCAGGGAACCTTGGGTAGGCGAGCAGTACTTC
CASSREPWVGEQYF
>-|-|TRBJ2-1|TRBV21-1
TGTGCCAGCCGGTACCACGAGCAGTTCTTC
CASRYHEQFF
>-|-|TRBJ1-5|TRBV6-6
TGTGCCAGCAGTTCGACCCGGGACATAGATCAGCCCCAGCATTTT
CASSSTRDIDQPQHF